The entry that follows covers one T cell receptor beta chain sequence. The specificity of this receptor is unknown. Per-base qualities were not stored, and no clone one base away is much larger. This specimen belongs to a study of STAT3 mutations in large granular lymphocyte leukemia (dated by TCRdb to the late 2010s). About the investigation overall: In roughly half of the longitudinally sequenced T-LGLL patients, canonical activating STAT3 mutations were detected. Over half of the T-LGLL patients were given one or more immunosuppressive therapy regimens, and approximately 40% of those treated had a hematologic response. To reconstruct clonal hierarchy and dynamics, serial deep sequencing of TCRbeta CDR3 and STAT3 was performed in patients with T-cell large granular lymphocyte leukemia. From an initial cohort of 207 LGL patients, approximately 19 representative T-LGLL cases were picked for longitudinal TCRbeta and STAT3 sequencing. A couple of patients with natural killer LGL leukemia were also sequenced longitudinally as controls within the study. On average, sequencing was done at around 4 time points per patient, with the number of samplings ranging from 2 to 8. Here is what the overall study found, with its caveats: The linking of therapy response to changes in TCR clonal burden was complicated by variable intervals between samplings and differing treatment regimens. Because no samples were available when a clone first appeared, clonal expansion was inferred from samplings taken at other points. At least one immunodominant TCRbeta clonotype was present in every T-LGLL patient, and multiple immunodominant subclonotypes appeared in about half of the T-LGLL patients. Persisting codominant clonotypes in some patients meant a small but highly pathogenic clone may have been missed. TCR clonotype switching after therapy was observed in about 30% of the 18 patients, and all newly emerging clones were found to be STAT3 wild type. The burden of the dominant TCR clone was higher than the STAT3 mutant burden in several patients, which suggests that the STAT3 mutation arose secondarily inside a clone that had already expanded.

TCRbeta libraries were sequenced on an Illumina MiSeq, averaging around 41,000 productive templates per sample. Using multiplex PCR amplification, the immunoSEQ assay generated the TCRbeta CDR3 libraries. The published analysis was carried out like this. Repertoire diversity was computed as previously defined, with values near 0 indicating extremely monoclonal samples. TCRdb limited this immuneACCESS table to in-frame rearrangements with V and J called. A share of clones is missing; checked studies link under half to unresolved V genes, and the rest is unexplained. That table supplies the V and J calls and clone size; D and trimming were determined from the DNA. The sample table contains 15,000 or so clones; only one count was recorded for 85% to 95% of them. 8.7% of the sample comes from the top ten. CDR3 length: 14 amino acids, cysteine to phenylalanine. The read is trimmed to its CDR3 DNA, 42 bases read in frame from base 1. V is reduced by 2 bases and J by 3 bases, leaving a spacing of 11 bases between them. From a lookup of the germline V gene, CDR1 and CDR2 are ENHRY and SYGVKD.

DNA was extracted from blood mononuclear cells, with the same DNA used for both TCR and STAT3 sequencing. Sequenced material: peripheral blood mononuclear cells. The sequence came from a woman in her forties or fifties with T-cell large granular lymphocyte leukemia. Some clones in this sample may be carry-over from other donors' samples. The age is the age at diagnosis. The chain is made from TRBV10-3 and TRBJ2-7; the D segment might be TRBD1 or TRBD2, since each matches 5 bases. The DNA sequence reads TGTGCCATCAGTGAGCGGGATGGGGGCTACGAGCAGTACTTC. Its coded protein is CAISERDGGYEQYF.